A selection of T cell receptor beta chains follows, all from one sample in a study of STAT5B mutations in CD4+ large granular lymphocyte leukemia. Using immunoSEQ multiplex PCR, the repertoire was profiled, and TCRdb retains in-frame clones only, with some absent. The table has 37,000 or so clones, 70% to 90% seen once; the top ten hold about 3.2%. The sequenced sample was CD4+ T cells from blood buffy coats. All receptors derive from a human donor in good health. Each CDR3 is given with its conserved first and last residue. D genes are given only for firm matches. Some rows mark clone size as missing; the rest say once, few, many or name a class of expanded clone.

NA	TRBD2	TRBV9	TRBJ2-1	CASSPRTSGSFRNEQFF	TGTGCCAGCAGCCCGCGGACTAGCGGGAGCTTCCGCAATGAGCAGTTCTTC
NA	NA	TRBV7-8	TRBJ2-7	CASSSLSYEQYF	TGTGCCAGCAGCTCTCTATCCTACGAGCAGTACTTC
NA	TRBD2	TRBV4-1	TRBJ2-3	CASSQGGAGGGTDTQYF	TGCGCCAGCAGCCAAGGGGGAGCGGGAGGGGGCACAGATACGCAGTATTTT
once	NA	TRBV9	TRBJ1-5	CASSVGTDVNQPQHF	TGTGCCAGCAGCGTAGGGACTGATGTTAATCAGCCCCAGCATTTT
few	TRBD2	TRBV19	TRBJ2-1	CASSSQSGRPGNEQFF	TGTGCCAGTAGCTCCCAAAGCGGGAGACCAGGCAATGAGCAGTTCTTC
NA	TRBD1	TRBV5-6	TRBJ1-2	CASSLVDRGHGYTF	TGTGCCAGCAGCTTGGTGGACAGGGGGCATGGCTACACCTTC
NA	TRBD1	TRBV4-2	TRBJ1-4	CASSQQGAHGDEKLFF	TGTGCCAGCAGCCAACAGGGGGCGCATGGTGATGAAAAACTGTTTTTT
NA	NA	TRBV28	TRBJ1-2	CASSLNSRSYGYTF	TGTGCCAGCAGTTTAAATAGTAGGTCCTATGGCTACACCTTC
NA	NA	TRBV6-1	TRBJ1-1	CASGRTLNTEAFF	TGTGCCAGCGGCAGGACATTGAACACTGAAGCTTTCTTT
once	NA	TRBV2	TRBJ1-3	CASKDGGNTIYF	TGTGCCAGCAAAGACGGGGGAAACACCATATATTTT
NA	NA	TRBV5-4	TRBJ2-2	CASSPPGLLNTGELFF	TGTGCCAGCAGCCCCCCGGGACTCCTGAACACCGGGGAGCTGTTTTTT
NA	NA	TRBV14	TRBJ2-3	CASSQDWGADTQYF	TGTGCCAGCAGCCAAGATTGGGGGGCAGATACGCAGTATTTT
NA	NA	TRBV9	TRBJ2-7	CASSVGGTLFYEQYF	TGTGCCAGCAGCGTAGGGGGCACATTGTTCTACGAGCAGTACTTC
NA	NA	TRBV7-9	TRBJ2-2	CASSSEAGSNTGELFF	TGTGCCAGCAGCTCTGAAGCCGGGAGTAACACCGGGGAGCTGTTTTTT
once	NA	TRBV23-1	TRBJ2-4	CASSQSAGERTAGNIQYF	TGCGCCAGCAGTCAATCCGCCGGTGAGAGGACAGCGGGGAACATTCAGTACTTC
NA	NA	TRBV9	TRBJ2-1	CASSDLTSQTYNEQFF	TGTGCCAGCAGCGACCTAACTAGCCAGACCTACAATGAGCAGTTCTTC
NA	NA	TRBV4-2	TRBJ2-1	CASSQESASFVGNEQFF	TGTGCCAGCAGCCAAGAATCTGCGAGTTTTGTTGGGAATGAGCAGTTCTTC
NA	TRBD2	TRBV5-1	TRBJ2-3	CASSLGLADSTDTQYF	TGCGCCAGCAGTCTCGGACTAGCAGACAGCACAGATACGCAGTATTTT
NA	TRBD1	TRBV19	TRBJ1-1	CASSPGQGAKEAFF	TGTGCCAGTAGTCCTGGACAGGGGGCGAAAGAAGCTTTCTTT
NA	NA	TRBV5-1	TRBJ1-4	CASRELPFSTNEKLFF	TGCGCCAGCAGGGAGCTCCCTTTTTCAACTAATGAAAAACTGTTTTTT
few	NA	TRBV5-1	TRBJ1-5	CASSFGREGQPQHF	TGCGCCAGCAGCTTTGGAAGGGAGGGTCAGCCCCAGCATTTT
NA	NA	TRBV2	TRBJ1-1	CASSGGGVGAFF	TGTGCCAGCAGTGGAGGCGGGGTTGGAGCTTTCTTT
NA	TRBD1	TRBV5-6	TRBJ2-7	CASSRAGTGIEQYF	TGTGCCAGCAGCAGGGCCGGGACAGGGATCGAGCAGTACTTC
NA	NA	TRBV5-4	TRBJ1-1	CASSPASGSTEAFF	TGTGCCAGCAGCCCGGCATCGGGAAGCACTGAAGCTTTCTTT
once	NA	TRBV20-1	TRBJ1-2	CRSLVVSF	TGCAGATCACTAGTTGTCTCCTTC
NA	NA	TRBV15	TRBJ2-1	CATSRDSGSSYNEQFF	TGTGCCACCAGCAGAGATAGCGGAAGCTCCTACAATGAGCAGTTCTTC
NA	TRBD2	TRBV7-2	TRBJ2-3	CASSSLAGFTDTQYF	TGTGCCAGCAGCTCCCTAGCGGGATTCACAGATACGCAGTATTTT
once	NA	TRBV7-9	TRBJ2-1	CASSPFPNEQFF	TGTGCCAGCAGCCCGTTTCCAAATGAGCAGTTCTTC
NA	NA	TRBV2	TRBJ2-3	CASLYDKARDTQYF	TGTGCCAGCCTATATGATAAGGCGAGAGATACGCAGTATTTT
NA	TRBD1	TRBV4-1	TRBJ2-3	CASSQTGQGAADTQYF	TGCGCCAGCAGCCAAACGGGACAGGGGGCCGCAGATACGCAGTATTTT
NA	NA	TRBV7-8	TRBJ1-3	CASRRGSGNTIYF	TGTGCCAGCCGTCGGGGCTCTGGAAACACCATATATTTT
NA	TRBD2	TRBV9	TRBJ2-5	CASSLPHGGGETQYF	TGTGCCAGCAGCCTTCCACACGGGGGGGGAGAGACCCAGTACTTC
once	NA	TRBV4-3	TRBJ2-7	CASSQDWEAGVYEQYF	TGCGCCAGCAGCCAAGATTGGGAAGCGGGTGTCTACGAGCAGTACTTC
NA	NA	TRBV6-1	TRBJ1-4	CASSVIGRGEKLFF	TGTGCCAGCAGTGTTATAGGACGGGGTGAAAAACTGTTTTTT
once	NA	TRBV6-1	TRBJ1-1	CASSERWTEAFF	TGTGCCAGCAGTGAACGGTGGACTGAAGCTTTCTTT
NA	NA	TRBV9	TRBJ2-5	CASSVGVDRETQYF	TGTGCCAGCAGCGTAGGTGTCGATAGAGAGACCCAGTACTTC
NA	NA	TRBV6-5	TRBJ2-7	CASSYSGTRSYEQYF	TGTGCCAGCAGTTATTCCGGGACCAGATCCTACGAGCAGTACTTC
once	NA	TRBV12-5	TRBJ2-5	CASGKGGSETQYF	TGTGCTAGTGGCAAAGGGGGATCGGAGACCCAGTACTTC